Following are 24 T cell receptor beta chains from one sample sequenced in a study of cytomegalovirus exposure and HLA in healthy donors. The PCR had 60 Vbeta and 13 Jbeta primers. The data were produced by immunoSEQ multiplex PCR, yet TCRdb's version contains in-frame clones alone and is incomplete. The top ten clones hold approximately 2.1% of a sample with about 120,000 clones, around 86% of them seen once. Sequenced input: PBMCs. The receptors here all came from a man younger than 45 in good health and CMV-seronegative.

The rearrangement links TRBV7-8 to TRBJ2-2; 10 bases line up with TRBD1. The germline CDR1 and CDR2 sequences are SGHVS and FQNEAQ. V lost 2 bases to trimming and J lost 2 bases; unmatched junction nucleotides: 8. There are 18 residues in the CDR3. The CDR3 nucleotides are TGTGCCAGCAGCTTAATTCTTCCGACAGGGGGCAACACCGGGGAGCTGTTTTTT. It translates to CASSLILPTGGNTGELFF.

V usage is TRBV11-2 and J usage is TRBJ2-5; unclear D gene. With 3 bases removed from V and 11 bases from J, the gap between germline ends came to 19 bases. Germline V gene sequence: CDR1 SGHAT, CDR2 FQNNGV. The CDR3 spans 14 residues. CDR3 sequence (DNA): TGTGCCAGCAGCTTCGGCGTGGGCGTCTTTGAACAGTACTTC. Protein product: CASSFGVGVFEQYF.

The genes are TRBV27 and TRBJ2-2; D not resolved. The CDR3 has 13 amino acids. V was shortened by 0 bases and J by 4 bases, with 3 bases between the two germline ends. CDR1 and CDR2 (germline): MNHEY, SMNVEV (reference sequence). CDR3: CASSLSFTGELFF. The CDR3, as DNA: TGTGCCAGCAGTTTATCCTTCACCGGGGAGCTGTTTTTT.

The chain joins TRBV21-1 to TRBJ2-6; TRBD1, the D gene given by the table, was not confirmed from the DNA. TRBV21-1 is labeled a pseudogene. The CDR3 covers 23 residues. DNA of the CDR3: TGTGCCAGCAGCAAAGGGAGCCCCCGATCCGGACAGGGTAAAGAGGATGGGGCCAACGGCCTGACTTTC. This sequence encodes CASSKGSPRSGQGKEDGANGLTF.

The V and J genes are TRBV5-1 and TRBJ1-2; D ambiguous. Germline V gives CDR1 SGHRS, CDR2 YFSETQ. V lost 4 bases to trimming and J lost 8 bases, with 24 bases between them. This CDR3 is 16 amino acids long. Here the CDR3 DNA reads TGCGCCAGCAGCCCTAATACCGTTCTTGGAGGCTACGGCTACACCTTC. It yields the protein CASSPNTVLGGYGYTF.

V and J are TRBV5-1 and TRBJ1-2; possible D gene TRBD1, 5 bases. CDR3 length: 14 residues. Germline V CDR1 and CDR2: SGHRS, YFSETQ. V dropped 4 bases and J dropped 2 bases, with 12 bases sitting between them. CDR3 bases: TGCGCCAGCAGCCGCTTGCAGGGAAACTATGGCTACACCTTC. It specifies CASSRLQGNYGYTF. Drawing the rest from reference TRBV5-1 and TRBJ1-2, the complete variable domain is KAGVTQTPRYLIKTRGQQVTLSCSPISGHRSVSWYQQTPGQGLQFLFEYFSETQRNKGNFPGRFSGRQFSNSRSEMNVSTLELGDSALYLCASSRLQGNYGYTFGSGTRLTVV.

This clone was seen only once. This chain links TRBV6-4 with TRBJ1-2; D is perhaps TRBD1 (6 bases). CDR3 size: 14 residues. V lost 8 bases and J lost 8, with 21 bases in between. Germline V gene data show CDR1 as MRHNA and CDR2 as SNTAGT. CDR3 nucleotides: TGTGCCAGCGGTAAGCTACGACAGGATGGAGGCTACACCTTC. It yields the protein CASGKLRQDGGYTF.

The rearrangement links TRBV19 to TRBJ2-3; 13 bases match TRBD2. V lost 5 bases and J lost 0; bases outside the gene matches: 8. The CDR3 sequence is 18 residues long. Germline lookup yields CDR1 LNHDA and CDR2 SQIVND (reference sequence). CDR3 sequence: CASSVTSGGRTSTDTQYF. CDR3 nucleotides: TGTGCCAGTAGTGTGACTAGCGGGGGGCGAACTAGCACAGATACGCAGTATTTT. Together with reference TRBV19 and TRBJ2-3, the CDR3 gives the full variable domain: DGGITQSPKYLFRKEGQNVTLSCEQNLNHDAMYWYRQDPGQGLRLIYYSQIVNDFQKGDIAEGYSVSREKKESFPLTVTSAQKNPTAFYLCASSVTSGGRTSTDTQYFGPGTRLTVL.

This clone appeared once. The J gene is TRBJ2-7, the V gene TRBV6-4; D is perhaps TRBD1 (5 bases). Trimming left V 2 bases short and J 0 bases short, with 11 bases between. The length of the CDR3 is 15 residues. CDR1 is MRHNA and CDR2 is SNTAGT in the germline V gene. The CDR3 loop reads CASSDTTASSYEQYF. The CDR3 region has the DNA TGTGCCAGCAGTGACACGACAGCGAGCTCCTACGAGCAGTACTTC.

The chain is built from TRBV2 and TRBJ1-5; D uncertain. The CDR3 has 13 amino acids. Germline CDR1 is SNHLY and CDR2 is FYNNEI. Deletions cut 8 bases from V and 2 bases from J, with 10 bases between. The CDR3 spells CASEARGNQPQHF. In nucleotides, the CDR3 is TGTGCCAGCGAGGCGAGGGGCAATCAGCCCCAGCATTTT.

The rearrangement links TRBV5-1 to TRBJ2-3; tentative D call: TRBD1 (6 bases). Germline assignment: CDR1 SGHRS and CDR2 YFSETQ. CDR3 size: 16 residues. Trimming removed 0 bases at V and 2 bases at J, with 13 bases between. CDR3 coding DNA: TGCGCCAGCAGCTTGGGAGACAGGTTTGACACAGATACGCAGTATTTT. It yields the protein CASSLGDRFDTDTQYF.

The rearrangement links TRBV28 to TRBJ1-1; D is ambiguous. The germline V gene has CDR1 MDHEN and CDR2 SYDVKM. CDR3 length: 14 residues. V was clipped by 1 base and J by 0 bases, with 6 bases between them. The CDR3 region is CASSLYRLNTEAFF. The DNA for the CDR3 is TGTGCCAGCAGTTTATACAGACTGAACACTGAAGCTTTCTTT.

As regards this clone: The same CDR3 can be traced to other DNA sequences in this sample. Here the CDR3 DNA reads TGTGCCAGCAGTTTCAGGGGCTATGGCTACACCTTC. Its translation is CASSFRGYGYTF. The chain combines TRBV28 with TRBJ1-2, with a weak D call TRBD1 (6 bases). Germline V CDR1 and CDR2: MDHEN, SYDVKM. CDR3 length: 12 amino acids. Trimming took off 3 bases at V and 4 bases at J, with 6 bases between the two ends.

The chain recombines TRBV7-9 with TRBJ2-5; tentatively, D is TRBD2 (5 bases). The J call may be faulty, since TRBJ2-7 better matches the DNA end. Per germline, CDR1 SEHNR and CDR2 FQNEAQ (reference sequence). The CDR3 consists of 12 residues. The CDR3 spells CASSPRGYEQYF. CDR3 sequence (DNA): TGTGCCAGCAGCCCCCGGGGTTACGAGCAGTACTTC.

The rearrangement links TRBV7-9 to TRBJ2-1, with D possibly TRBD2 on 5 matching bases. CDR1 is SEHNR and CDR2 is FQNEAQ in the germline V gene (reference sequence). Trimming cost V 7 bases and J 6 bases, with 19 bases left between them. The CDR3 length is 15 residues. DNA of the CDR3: TGTGCCAGCACCGTAAGAGAGGGCGTGGGCAATGAGCAGTTCTTC. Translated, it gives CASTVREGVGNEQFF.

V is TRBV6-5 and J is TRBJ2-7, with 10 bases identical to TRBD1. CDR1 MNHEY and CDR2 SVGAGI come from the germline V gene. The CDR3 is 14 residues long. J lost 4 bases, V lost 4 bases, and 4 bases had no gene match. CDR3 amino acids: CASSFRQGAYEQYF. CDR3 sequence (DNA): TGTGCCAGCAGTTTTCGACAGGGGGCTTACGAGCAGTACTTC.

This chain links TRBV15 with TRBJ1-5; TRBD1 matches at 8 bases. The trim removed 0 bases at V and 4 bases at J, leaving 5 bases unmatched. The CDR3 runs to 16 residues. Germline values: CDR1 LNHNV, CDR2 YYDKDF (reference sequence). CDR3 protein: CATSRDPRGPNQPQHF. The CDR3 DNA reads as TGTGCCACCAGCAGAGATCCCAGGGGGCCTAATCAGCCCCAGCATTTT.

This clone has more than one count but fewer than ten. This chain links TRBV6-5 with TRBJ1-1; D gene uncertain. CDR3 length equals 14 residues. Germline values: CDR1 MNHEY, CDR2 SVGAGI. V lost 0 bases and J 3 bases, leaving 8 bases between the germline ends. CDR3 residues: CASSYSVGDTEAFF. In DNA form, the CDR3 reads TGTGCCAGCAGTTACTCAGTGGGCGACACTGAAGCTTTCTTT.

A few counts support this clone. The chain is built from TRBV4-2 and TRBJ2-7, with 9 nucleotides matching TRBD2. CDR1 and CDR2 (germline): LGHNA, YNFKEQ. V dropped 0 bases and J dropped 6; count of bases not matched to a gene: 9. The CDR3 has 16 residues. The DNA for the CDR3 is TGTGCCAGCAGCCAAGAGGGCGGGGGGGCCCCGCGCGAGCAGTACTTC. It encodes CASSQEGGGAPREQYF.

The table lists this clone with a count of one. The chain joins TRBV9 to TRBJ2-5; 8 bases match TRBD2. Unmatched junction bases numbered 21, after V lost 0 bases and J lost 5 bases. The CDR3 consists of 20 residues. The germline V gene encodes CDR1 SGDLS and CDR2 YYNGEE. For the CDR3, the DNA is TGTGCCAGCAGCGTAGCCTTCGGGACGGGGGGGCTTATAGGAGGGGAGACCCAGTACTTC. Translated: CASSVAFGTGGLIGGETQYF.

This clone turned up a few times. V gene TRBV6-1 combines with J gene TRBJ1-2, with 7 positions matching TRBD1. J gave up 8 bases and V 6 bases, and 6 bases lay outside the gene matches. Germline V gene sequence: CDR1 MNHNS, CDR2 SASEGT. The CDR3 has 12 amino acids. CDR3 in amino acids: CASSGTVQGYTF. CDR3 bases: TGTGCCAGCAGCGGGACAGTGCAAGGCTACACCTTC.

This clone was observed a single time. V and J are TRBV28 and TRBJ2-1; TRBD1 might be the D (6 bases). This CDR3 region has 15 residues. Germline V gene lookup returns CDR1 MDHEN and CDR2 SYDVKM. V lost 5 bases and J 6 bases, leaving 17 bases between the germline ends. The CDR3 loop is CASSPPGTISNEQFF. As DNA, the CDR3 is TGTGCCAGCAGTCCACCCGGGACAATCAGCAATGAGCAGTTCTTC.

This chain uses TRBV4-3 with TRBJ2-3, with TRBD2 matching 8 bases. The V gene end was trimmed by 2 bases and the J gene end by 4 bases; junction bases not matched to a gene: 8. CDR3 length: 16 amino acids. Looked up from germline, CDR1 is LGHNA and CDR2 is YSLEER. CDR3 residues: CASSQRAGGTPDTQYF. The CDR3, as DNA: TGCGCCAGCAGCCAACGGGCGGGGGGCACTCCAGATACGCAGTATTTT.

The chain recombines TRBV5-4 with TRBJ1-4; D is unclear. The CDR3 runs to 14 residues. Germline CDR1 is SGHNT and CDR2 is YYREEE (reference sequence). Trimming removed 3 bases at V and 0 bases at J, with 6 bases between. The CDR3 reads CASSYSATNEKLFF. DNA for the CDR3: TGTGCCAGCAGCTACAGTGCAACTAATGAAAAACTGTTTTTT.